This TCR beta chain was identified during a study of shared clonotypes between healthy human individuals. Profiling relied on immunoSEQ multiplex PCR, and the TCRdb table lists in-frame clones only, not all of them. The sample carries about 1 million clones, about three quarters recorded once. V lost 10 bases, J lost 15 bases, and 25 bases lay in between. This CDR3 is built from 13 residues. Germline lookup yields CDR1 MNHNS and CDR2 SASEGT. The receptor's source is a man between 18 and 29 years old in good health. Sample: memory CD4+ T cells sorted from blood. Subset here: CD45RA-negative fraction. The V call is TRBV6-1, the J call TRBJ2-1; possible D gene TRBD2, 6 bases. CDR3 protein: CATAPGRPNEWFF. The CDR3 DNA reads as TGTGCCACCGCCCCCGGGAGACCCAATGAATGGTTCTTC.